The 20 T cell receptor beta chains given below trace back to one sample, sequenced in a study of Ad26.COV2.S vaccination and SARS-CoV-2 variants. Only in-frame clones appear in the TCRdb table, and some are missing; sequencing was by immunoSEQ multiplex PCR. The repertoire holds under 550,000 clones, with roughly 90% as singletons. Treatment indicated: around 19 received Ad26.COV2.S at low or high dose, single or two shots; 5 received placebo; per-sample allocation not given. Day 63 following the first vaccine or placebo injection was when the samples were taken. This sample comprised peripheral blood, obtained in a trial of Ad26.COV2.S vaccine versus placebo. The receptors shown here come from a person aged 18-60 years who received the Ad26.COV2.S COVID-19 vaccine or a placebo.

This rearrangement joins TRBV5-1 to TRBJ1-1, with D hard to call. CDR3 length equals 15 residues. Per germline, CDR1 SGHRS and CDR2 YFSETQ. V lost 0 bases and J 1 base, leaving 10 bases between the germline ends. Written as DNA, the CDR3 is TGCGCCAGCAGCTTGGTGGGCCGTTGGAACACTGAAGCTTTCTTT. Protein product: CASSLVGRWNTEAFF.

The chain has TRBV19 and TRBJ1-1; no clear D gene. Germline V gives CDR1 LNHDA, CDR2 SQIVND (reference sequence). Trimming shortened V by 0 bases and J by 1 base, and 12 bases separated the two germline ends. The CDR3 runs to 16 residues. The CDR3 loop is CASSIDYGRTNTEAFF. As DNA, the CDR3 is TGTGCCAGTAGTATAGATTACGGTCGCACGAACACTGAAGCTTTCTTT.

The V gene is TRBV7-6, the J gene TRBJ2-3, with a tentative D call TRBD2 (6 bases). CDR3 length: 21 residues. Germline V gene lookup returns CDR1 SGHVS and CDR2 FNYEAQ. V was trimmed by 1 base and J by 7 bases, leaving 33 bases between them. Written as DNA, the CDR3 is TGTGCCAGCAGCTTAGTTGTGTCGGCAGGGACTCCACGAAGTGTATCAAATACGCAGTATTTT. Translated: CASSLVVSAGTPRSVSNTQYF.

This chain connects TRBV6-4 to TRBJ2-1; D not resolved. Germline V gene lookup returns CDR1 MRHNA and CDR2 SNTAGT. CDR3 size: 13 residues. Trimming took off 4 bases at V and 5 bases at J, with 9 bases between the two ends. The CDR3 spells CASSVESHNEQFF. CDR3 in DNA: TGTGCCAGCAGTGTTGAGAGTCACAATGAGCAGTTCTTC.

The rearrangement joins TRBV5-6 to TRBJ2-3, with 14 positions matching TRBD2. The CDR3 runs to 17 residues. Trimming removed 2 bases from V and 7 bases from J; junction bases left unmatched: 9. CDR1 is SGHDT and CDR2 is YYEEEE in the germline V gene. CDR3 nucleotides: TGTGCCAGCAGCTTCCTGACTAGCGGGGGGGCCACCCATACGCAGTATTTT. Its protein product is CASSFLTSGGATHTQYF.

The rearrangement joins TRBV6-2 or TRBV6-3 to TRBJ1-4, with 7 bases lining up with TRBD1. Germline V gene data show CDR1 as MNHEY and CDR2 as SVGEGT. The CDR3 length is 15 residues. V was pared by 5 bases and J by 4 bases, with 7 bases of the junction left unmatched. The CDR3 here is CASSPRDSVNEKLFF. CDR3 in DNA: TGTGCCAGCAGTCCCCGGGACAGCGTTAATGAAAAACTGTTTTTT.

The V call is TRBV5-6, the J call TRBJ1-6, with D possibly being TRBD1 (6 bases). V was trimmed by 0 bases and J by 0 bases, leaving 16 bases between them. The CDR3 loop spans 19 amino acids. Germline CDR1 is SGHDT and CDR2 is YYEEEE. CDR3 DNA: TGTGCCAGCAGCTTGGCGGGACTCGGGGGGCCCTCCTATAATTCACCCCTCCACTTT. Encoded protein: CASSLAGLGGPSYNSPLHF. Full variable domain (rest looked up from reference TRBV5-6 and TRBJ1-6): DAGVTQSPTHLIKTRGQQVTLRCSPKSGHDTVSWYQQALGQGPQFIFQYYEEEERQRGNFPDRFSGHQFPNYSSELNVNALLLGDSALYLCASSLAGLGGPSYNSPLHFGNGTRLTVT.

V and J are TRBV7-9 and TRBJ1-1; TRBD1 might be the D (5 bases). The germline V and J ends were trimmed by 5 bases and 10 bases, with 20 bases remaining between them. This CDR3 spans 14 amino acids. Germline V gives CDR1 SEHNR, CDR2 FQNEAQ (reference sequence). CDR3 loop: CASSLGQGRLRAFF. The DNA of the CDR3 is TGTGCCAGCAGCCTAGGGCAGGGTAGACTCAGAGCTTTCTTT. The variable domain in full, with the rest retrieved from reference TRBV7-9 and TRBJ1-1, is DTGVSQNPRHKITKRGQNVTFRCDPISEHNRLYWYRQTLGQGPEFLTYFQNEAQLEKSRLLSDRFSAERPKGSFSTLEIQRTEQGDSAMYLCASSLGQGRLRAFFGQGTRLTVV.

About this clone: Other DNA variants within this sample encode the same CDR3. This chain joins TRBV30 and TRBJ2-7; maybe TRBD2 (6 bases). Trimming removed 0 bases from V and 4 bases from J, with 10 bases in between. CDR3 length: 13 residues. CDR1 and CDR2 (germline): GTSNPN, SVGIG (reference sequence). This CDR3 reads CAWSVLGGYEQYF. The CDR3 DNA reads as TGTGCCTGGAGTGTTTTGGGGGGATACGAGCAGTACTTC.

This chain joins TRBV7-3 and TRBJ2-4; maybe TRBD1 (5 bases). This CDR3 has 18 amino acids. The germline V and J ends were trimmed by 1 base and 0 bases, with 16 bases remaining between them. CDR1 and CDR2 (germline): SGHTA, FQGTGA. The CDR3 loop reads CASSLNSRGTLAKNIQYF. The CDR3 nucleotides read TGTGCCAGCAGCTTAAATTCTAGGGGTACTTTAGCCAAAAACATTCAGTACTTC.

This clone was counted a few times. This chain connects TRBV4-3 to TRBJ1-5; TRBD1 might be the D (6 bases). Germline CDR1 is LGHNA and CDR2 is YSLEER. This CDR3 is 14 amino acids long. Trimming removed 0 bases at V and 6 bases at J, with 9 bases between. This CDR3 is CASSQERGIQPQHF. The CDR3 DNA sequence: TGCGCCAGCAGCCAAGAAAGGGGGATTCAGCCCCAGCATTTT.

J is TRBJ1-1 and V is TRBV5-3; no clear D. TRBV5-3 is placed among ORFs of uncertain function. CDR3 length: 14 residues. V gave up 0 bases and J gave up 5 bases, with 11 bases separating them. The DNA of the CDR3 is TGTGCCAGAAGCTTGGCGAGGGCGCGAACTGAAGCTTTCTTT. Its translation: CARSLARARTEAFF.

This chain uses TRBV2 with TRBJ1-5; no definite D call. Germline lookup yields CDR1 SNHLY and CDR2 FYNNEI. V lost 4 bases and J lost 4, with 8 bases in between. This CDR3 has 13 residues. The CDR3 nucleotides are TGTGCCAGCAGTGCTGGGCTTAATCAGCCCCAGCATTTT. Protein product: CASSAGLNQPQHF.

The chain carries TRBV6-2 or TRBV6-3 and TRBJ2-1; a possible D gene is TRBD1 (6 bases). The CDR3 runs to 17 residues. V was pared by 2 bases and J by 0 bases, with 14 bases between. Germline V gives CDR1 MNHEY, CDR2 SVGEGT. The CDR3: CASSYGRQGSSYNEQFF. CDR3 nucleotide sequence: TGTGCCAGCAGTTACGGTCGGCAGGGGAGCTCCTACAATGAGCAGTTCTTC.

The V gene is TRBV6-5, the J gene TRBJ1-3, with D perhaps matching TRBD1 (5 bases). V shed 6 bases and J shed 0 bases, with 12 bases lying between them. The CDR3 sequence is 15 residues long. Germline CDR1 is MNHEY and CDR2 is SVGAGI. The CDR3 bases are TGTGCCAGCAGACCCGGCGGGGGCTCTGGAAACACCATATATTTT. Its translation is CASRPGGGSGNTIYF.

The chain is built from TRBV21-1 and TRBJ2-7; no check of the table's D call, TRBD1, against the DNA was made. TRBV21-1 is an annotated pseudogene. The CDR3 length is 18 residues. The CDR3 sequence: CASSKDPAQGAEGYEQYF. CDR3 in DNA: TGTGCCAGCAGCAAAGACCCAGCACAGGGGGCTGAGGGCTACGAGCAGTACTTC.

The chain couples TRBV11-3 to TRBJ2-4; tentative D call: TRBD2 (5 bases). In germline, CDR1 is SGHNT, CDR2 YENEEA. The CDR3 is 16 amino acids. Trimming shortened V by 5 bases and J by 2 bases, and 16 bases separated the two germline ends. CDR3 bases: TGTGCCAGCAGCACCCCGCCGGGGAGCACCAAAAACATTCAGTACTTC. Protein: CASSTPPGSTKNIQYF.

The chain combines TRBV7-9 with TRBJ2-3; D gene unclear. V lost 1 base, J lost 7 bases, and 9 bases lay in between. The V gene's germline CDR1 is SEHNR and CDR2 FQNEAQ (reference sequence). The CDR3 has 13 residues. CDR3 DNA: TGTGCCAGCAGCTTAGACAGCAGATATACGCAGTATTTT. Its protein product is CASSLDSRYTQYF.

The V call is TRBV13, the J call TRBJ1-4; possible D gene TRBD1, 6 bases. The germline CDR1 and CDR2 sequences are PRHDT and FYEKMQ (reference sequence). The CDR3 is 16 residues long. V lost 1 base, J lost 0 bases, and 9 bases lay in between. In DNA, the CDR3 is TGTGCCAGCAGCTTAGCCAGGGGAGCAACTAATGAAAAACTGTTTTTT. Translation gives CASSLARGATNEKLFF.

The chain is built from TRBV7-3 and TRBJ2-1; TRBD2 aligns across 12 bases. The germline V gene encodes CDR1 SGHTA and CDR2 FQGTGA. This CDR3 is built from 19 residues. After removal of 0 bases from V and 4 bases from J, the junction contained 10 bases not matched to a gene. CDR3 loop: CASSLTRAAGLAGYNEQFF. CDR3 DNA: TGTGCCAGCAGCTTAACGAGAGCGGCCGGACTAGCGGGGTACAATGAGCAGTTCTTC.